Each of the 8 T cell receptor beta chains below was sequenced from the same sample in a study of T cell clones after liver transplantation. The table came from immunoSEQ multiplex PCR; TCRdb's copy has only in-frame clones and leaves some out. Here the sample spans nearly 15,000 clones, under 90% being singletons. Specimen: CD8+ T cells from blood, collected around 44 months after liver transplant. The receptors were gathered from a human patient who received a liver transplant. Some T cells could come from the graft donor.

The V call is TRBV27, the J call TRBJ1-5; D is possibly TRBD1 (5 bases). Germline lookup yields CDR1 MNHEY and CDR2 SMNVEV (reference sequence). Trimming left V 8 bases short and J 2 bases short, with 19 bases between. CDR3 length: 16 amino acids. The CDR3 nucleotides are TGTGCCAGCTCCCAAGCCGGGGGGGTGGGCAATCAGCCCCAGCATTTT. Protein: CASSQAGGVGNQPQHF.

This chain links TRBV7-9 with TRBJ1-4; no reliable D call. The germline V and J ends were trimmed by 1 base and 8 bases, with 5 bases remaining between them. CDR1 SEHNR and CDR2 FQNEAQ come from the germline V gene (reference sequence). The CDR3 is 12 amino acids. For the CDR3, the DNA is TGTGCCAGCAGCTTAGAGGGCGAAAAACTGTTTTTT. It specifies CASSLEGEKLFF. The full variable domain, with the rest looked up from reference TRBV7-9 and TRBJ1-4, is DTGVSQNPRHKITKRGQNVTFRCDPISEHNRLYWYRQTLGQGPEFLTYFQNEAQLEKSRLLSDRFSAERPKGSFSTLEIQRTEQGDSAMYLCASSLEGEKLFFGSGTQLSVL.

By proportion, this clone is medium-sized. The rearrangement joins TRBV5-6 to TRBJ2-1, with D possibly being TRBD1 (5 bases). This CDR3 spans 15 amino acids. V was pared by 1 base and J by 2 bases, with 10 bases between. CDR1 is SGHDT and CDR2 is YYEEEE in the germline V gene. The CDR3: CASSLLWGAYNEQFF. The CDR3, as DNA: TGTGCCAGCAGCTTGTTATGGGGCGCCTACAATGAGCAGTTCTTC.

The chain has TRBV27 and TRBJ1-3, with D perhaps matching TRBD1 (6 bases). The germline CDR1 and CDR2 sequences are MNHEY and SMNVEV (reference sequence). V was trimmed by 7 bases and J by 4 bases, leaving 17 bases between them. This CDR3 is built from 15 residues. CDR3 amino acids: CASTRDIRGGNTIYF. CDR3 DNA sequence: TGTGCCAGCACTAGGGACATACGAGGCGGAAACACCATATATTTT.

The sample holds one count of this clone. The chain employs TRBV28 and TRBJ2-3, with D perhaps matching TRBD1 (7 bases). The V gene's germline CDR1 is MDHEN and CDR2 SYDVKM. The CDR3 is 17 residues long. The V end lost 3 bases, the J end lost 2 bases, and 18 bases lay between the germline ends. The CDR3, as DNA: TGTGCCAGCAGTTTTTCCCCCAGGGGGGTCCCCACAGATACGCAGTATTTT. Translating gives CASSFSPRGVPTDTQYF.

V gene TRBV30 combines with J gene TRBJ2-7, with TRBD2 as a possible D gene (6 bases). The CDR3 runs to 17 residues. V lost 0 bases and J lost 3, with 21 bases in between. CDR1 and CDR2 (germline): GTSNPN, SVGIG (reference sequence). The chain's CDR3 is CAWSVVLRGILDYEQYF. In nucleotides, the CDR3 is TGTGCCTGGAGTGTAGTACTCCGCGGGATTTTGGACTACGAGCAGTACTTC.

The chain carries TRBV14 and TRBJ2-2; D is possibly TRBD1 (6 bases). The V end lost 2 bases, the J end lost 2 bases, and 18 bases lay between the germline ends. Per germline, CDR1 SGHDN and CDR2 FVKESK. This CDR3 spans 18 amino acids. CDR3 residues: CASSQRPGQTFNTGELFF. The DNA for the CDR3 is TGTGCCAGCAGCCAACGTCCAGGACAGACCTTTAACACCGGGGAGCTGTTTTTT.

V and J are TRBV2 and TRBJ2-7; D is tentatively TRBD1 or TRBD2 (5 bases each). V was trimmed by 11 bases and J by 3 bases, leaving 17 bases between them. CDR3 size: 13 residues. The germline V gene has CDR1 SNHLY and CDR2 FYNNEI. CDR3 loop: CASHYGADYEQYF. The CDR3 nucleotides are TGTGCCTCCCACTACGGGGCAGACTACGAGCAGTACTTC.